This TCR beta chain derives from a study of blood T cell repertoires in COVID-19. Original data processing: The assay estimated nucleated cells by amplifying reference gene primers. This table comes from immunoSEQ multiplex PCR, and its TCRdb copy is limited to in-frame clones, with some not included. Clonal size and the V and J genes are those of that table, whereas D and trimming came from the DNA. Of roughly 120,000 clones listed, 70% to 90% were seen once; the top ten hold approximately 1.5%. The CDR3 sequence is 12 residues long. Germline CDR1 and CDR2: LNHDA and SQIVND (reference sequence). V gave up 9 bases and J gave up 7 bases, with 15 bases separating them.

Material: peripheral blood. This clonotype was sampled from a middle-aged man with acute or convalescent COVID-19. V is TRBV19 and J is TRBJ1-1, with a possible D match to TRBD1 (5 bases). The chain's CDR3 is CASARGGSEAFF. The CDR3 nucleotides are TGTGCCAGCGCTCGGGGGGGAAGTGAAGCTTTCTTT.